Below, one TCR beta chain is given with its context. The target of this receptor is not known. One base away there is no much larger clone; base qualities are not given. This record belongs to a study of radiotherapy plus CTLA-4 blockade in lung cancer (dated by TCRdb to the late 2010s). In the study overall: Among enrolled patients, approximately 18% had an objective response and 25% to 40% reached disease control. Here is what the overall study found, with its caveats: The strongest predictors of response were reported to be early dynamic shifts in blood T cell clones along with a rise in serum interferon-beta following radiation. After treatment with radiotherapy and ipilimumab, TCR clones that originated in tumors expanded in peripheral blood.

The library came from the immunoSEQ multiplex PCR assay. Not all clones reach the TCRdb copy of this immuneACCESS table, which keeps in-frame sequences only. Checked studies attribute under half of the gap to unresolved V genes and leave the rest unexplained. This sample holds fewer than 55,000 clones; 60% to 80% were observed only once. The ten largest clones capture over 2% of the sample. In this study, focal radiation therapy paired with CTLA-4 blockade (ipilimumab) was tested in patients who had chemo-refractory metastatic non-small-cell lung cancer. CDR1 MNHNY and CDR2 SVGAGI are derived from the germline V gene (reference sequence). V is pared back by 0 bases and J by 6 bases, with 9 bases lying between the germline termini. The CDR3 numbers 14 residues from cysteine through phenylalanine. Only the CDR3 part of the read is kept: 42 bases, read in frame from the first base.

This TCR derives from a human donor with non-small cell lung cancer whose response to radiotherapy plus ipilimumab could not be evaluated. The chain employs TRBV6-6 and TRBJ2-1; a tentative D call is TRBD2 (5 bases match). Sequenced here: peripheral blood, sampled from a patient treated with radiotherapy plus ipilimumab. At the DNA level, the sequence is TGTGCCAGCAGTTACTCGGGCGGGTTCAATGAGCAGTTCTTC. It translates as CASSYSGGFNEQFF.